The 8 T cell receptor beta chains listed next were all sequenced from one sample in a study of shared clonotypes between healthy human individuals. Clones were sequenced by immunoSEQ multiplex PCR, and TCRdb holds only the in-frame ones, with some missing. The sample consists of 980,000 or so clones, over 75% of them appearing once. Material: memory CD4+ T cells sorted from blood. As for subset: CD45RA-negative fraction. These receptors were collected from a man in his late teens or twenties in good health.

This clone was seen more than once but under ten times. The chain employs TRBV7-2 and TRBJ2-7; D may be TRBD2 (6 bases). The CDR3 loop spans 11 amino acids. V was shortened by 3 bases and J by 7 bases, with 7 bases between the two germline ends. Germline V CDR1 and CDR2: SGHTA, FQGNSA. CDR3 residues: CASSFGLEQYF. The CDR3 region has the DNA TGTGCCAGCAGCTTTGGACTAGAGCAGTACTTC.

The V and J genes are TRBV28 and TRBJ1-5; D may be TRBD1 (6 bases). The length of the CDR3 is 15 residues. V dropped 3 bases and J dropped 6 bases, with 15 bases sitting between them. Per germline, CDR1 MDHEN and CDR2 SYDVKM. The CDR3 bases are TGTGCCAGCAGTTTCCTGAAGGGAGGGGGTCAGCCCCAGCATTTT. It yields the protein CASSFLKGGGQPQHF. The variable domain in full, completed from reference TRBV28 and TRBJ1-5, reads DVKVTQSSRYLVKRTGEKVFLECVQDMDHENMFWYRQDPGLGLRLIYFSYDVKMKEKGDIPEGYSVSREKKERFSLILESASTNQTSMYLCASSFLKGGGQPQHFGDGTRLSIL.

This chain links TRBV30 with TRBJ1-1; tentatively, D is TRBD1 (5 bases). V lost 1 base and J lost 1, with 16 bases in between. Per germline, CDR1 GTSNPN and CDR2 SVGIG (reference sequence). This CDR3 has 16 amino acids. The CDR3 DNA reads as TGTGCCTGGAGTGAAACAGGAACTCCTTCGAACACTGAAGCTTTCTTT. Translating it yields CAWSETGTPSNTEAFF.

The chain joins TRBV4-1 to TRBJ2-3, with 10 nucleotides matching TRBD2. CDR3 length equals 20 residues. Looked up from germline, CDR1 is MGHRA and CDR2 is YSYEKL. With 0 bases clipped from V and 0 bases from J, the junction kept 12 bases outside the gene matches. CDR3: CASSQDSAILAGTSTDTQYF. DNA for the CDR3: TGCGCCAGCAGCCAAGATAGCGCAATACTAGCGGGAACTAGCACAGATACGCAGTATTTT.

This chain uses TRBV4-2 with TRBJ2-1; 11 bases line up with TRBD2. The germline gives CDR1 LGHNA, CDR2 YNFKEQ. The CDR3 contains 14 residues. The V segment lost 7 bases and the J segment 6 bases; nucleotides outside the gene matches: 5. CDR3 region: CASMTSGATNEQFF. Written as DNA, the CDR3 is TGTGCCAGCATGACTAGCGGGGCGACCAATGAGCAGTTCTTC.

CDR3 nucleotides: TGCGCCAGCAGCCGAGGGGGGACAACCTCAAGCGAGCAGTACTTC. Its protein is CASSRGGTTSSEQYF. The V and J genes are TRBV4-3 and TRBJ2-7; D tentatively fits TRBD1 or TRBD2 (6 bases each). The ends were cut back, 4 bases at V and 6 bases at J, with 19 bases in the middle. This CDR3 contains 15 residues. The V gene's germline CDR1 is LGHNA and CDR2 YSLEER.

This chain joins TRBV9 and TRBJ2-7; 7 bases are a match to TRBD1. After removal of 1 base from V and 4 bases from J, the junction contained 11 bases not matched to a gene. The CDR3 loop spans 16 amino acids. The germline V gene encodes CDR1 SGDLS and CDR2 YYNGEE. The CDR3 DNA reads as TGTGCCAGCAGCGTAAGCCCAACGAGGGGGCGTTACGAGCAGTACTTC. Translating gives CASSVSPTRGRYEQYF.

CDR3 in amino acids: CASRSGQGWDYGYTF. In DNA form, the CDR3 reads TGTGCCAGCAGATCCGGACAGGGGTGGGACTATGGCTACACCTTC. The rearrangement links TRBV6-5 to TRBJ1-2; 9 bases map to TRBD1. Germline V CDR1 and CDR2: MNHEY, SVGAGI. This CDR3 spans 15 amino acids. The V and J ends lost 6 bases and 3 bases, in that order; junction bases with no gene match: 8.